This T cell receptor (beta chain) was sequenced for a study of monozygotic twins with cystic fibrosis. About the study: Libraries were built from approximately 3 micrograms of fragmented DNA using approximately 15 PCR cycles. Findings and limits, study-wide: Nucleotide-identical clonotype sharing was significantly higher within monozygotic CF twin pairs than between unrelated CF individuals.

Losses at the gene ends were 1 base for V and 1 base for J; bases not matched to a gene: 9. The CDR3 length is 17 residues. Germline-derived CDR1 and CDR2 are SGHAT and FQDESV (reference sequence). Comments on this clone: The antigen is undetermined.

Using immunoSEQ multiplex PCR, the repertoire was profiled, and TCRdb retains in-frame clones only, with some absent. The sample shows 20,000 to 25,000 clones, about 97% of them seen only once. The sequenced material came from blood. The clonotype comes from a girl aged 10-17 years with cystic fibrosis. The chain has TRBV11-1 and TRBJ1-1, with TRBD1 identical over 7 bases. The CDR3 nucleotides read TGTGCCAGCAGCTTAGTGGGAGGAGACAGGGAGAACACTGAAGCTTTCTTT. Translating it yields CASSLVGGDRENTEAFF.